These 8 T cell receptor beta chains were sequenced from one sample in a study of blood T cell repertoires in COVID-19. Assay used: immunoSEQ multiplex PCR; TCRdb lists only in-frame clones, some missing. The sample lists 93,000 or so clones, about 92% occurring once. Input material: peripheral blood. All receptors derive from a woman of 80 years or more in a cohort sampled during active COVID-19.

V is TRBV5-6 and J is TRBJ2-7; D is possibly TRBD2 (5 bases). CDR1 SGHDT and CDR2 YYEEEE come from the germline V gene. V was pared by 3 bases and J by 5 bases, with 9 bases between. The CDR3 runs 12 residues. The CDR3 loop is CASSSGIHEQYF. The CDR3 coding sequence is TGTGCCAGCAGCTCCGGGATCCACGAGCAGTACTTC. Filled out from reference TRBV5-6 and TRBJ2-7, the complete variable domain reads DAGVTQSPTHLIKTRGQQVTLRCSPKSGHDTVSWYQQALGQGPQFIFQYYEEEERQRGNFPDRFSGHQFPNYSSELNVNALLLGDSALYLCASSSGIHEQYFGPGTRLTVT.

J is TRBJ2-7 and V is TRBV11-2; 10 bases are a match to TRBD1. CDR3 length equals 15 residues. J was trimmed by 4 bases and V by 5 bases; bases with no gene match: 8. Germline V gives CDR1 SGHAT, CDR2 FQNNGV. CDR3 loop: CASSPTDRGPYEQYF. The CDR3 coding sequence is TGTGCCAGCAGCCCTACCGACAGGGGGCCGTACGAGCAGTACTTC.

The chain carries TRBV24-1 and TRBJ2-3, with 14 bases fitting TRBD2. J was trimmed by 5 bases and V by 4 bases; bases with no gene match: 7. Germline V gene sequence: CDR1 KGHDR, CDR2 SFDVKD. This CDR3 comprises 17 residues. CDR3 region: CATSDRGLAGARDTQYF. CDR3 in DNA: TGTGCCACCAGTGACCGGGGACTAGCGGGAGCACGAGATACGCAGTATTTT.

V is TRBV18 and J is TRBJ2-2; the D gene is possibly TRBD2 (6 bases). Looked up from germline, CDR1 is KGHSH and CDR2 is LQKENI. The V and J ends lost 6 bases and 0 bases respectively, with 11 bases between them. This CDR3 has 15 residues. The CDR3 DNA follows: TGTGCCAGCTCTGCGGGACTTCCGAACACCGGGGAGCTGTTTTTT. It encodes CASSAGLPNTGELFF.

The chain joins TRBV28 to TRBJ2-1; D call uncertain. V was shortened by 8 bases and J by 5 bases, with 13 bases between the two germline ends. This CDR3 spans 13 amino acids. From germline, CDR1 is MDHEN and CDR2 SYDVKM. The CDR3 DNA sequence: TGTGCCAGCCAGATCTCAGTGGACAATGAGCAGTTCTTC. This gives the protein CASQISVDNEQFF.

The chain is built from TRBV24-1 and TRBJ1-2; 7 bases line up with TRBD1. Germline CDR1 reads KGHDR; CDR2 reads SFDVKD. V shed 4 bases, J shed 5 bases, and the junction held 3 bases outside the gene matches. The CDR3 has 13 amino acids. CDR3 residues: CATSDRDSYGYTF. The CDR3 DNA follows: TGTGCCACCAGTGACAGGGACAGTTATGGCTACACCTTC.

For the CDR3, the DNA is TGTGCCAGCAGCGTAGATCAGGGGAGCACCGGGGAGCTGTTTTTT. It yields the protein CASSVDQGSTGELFF. This chain uses TRBV9 with TRBJ2-2; maybe TRBD1 (6 bases). V was shortened by 0 bases and J by 4 bases, with 10 bases between the two germline ends. In germline, CDR1 is SGDLS, CDR2 YYNGEE. The CDR3 sequence is 15 residues long.

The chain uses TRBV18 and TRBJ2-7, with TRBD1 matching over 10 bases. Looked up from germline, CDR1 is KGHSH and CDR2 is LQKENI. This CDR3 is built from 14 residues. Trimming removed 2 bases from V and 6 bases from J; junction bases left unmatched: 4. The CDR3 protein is CASSPTGTGAEQYF. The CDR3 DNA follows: TGTGCCAGCTCACCAACCGGGACAGGGGCCGAGCAGTACTTC.